This T cell receptor (beta chain) came from a study of CD4 and CD8 cells across lung adenocarcinoma regions. Localized lung adenocarcinoma, a non-small cell lung cancer, affected the donors. MiXCR, run by TCRdb on the PCR reads, gives a single entry per CDR3 protein. The data contain around 20,000 distinct CDR3 sequences, more than 45% of them singletons. Germline assignment: CDR1 WNHNN and CDR2 SYGVQD (reference sequence). The ends were cut back, 3 bases at V and 6 bases at J, with 12 bases in the middle. CDR3 length: 14 residues. Sequencing input: CD4+ T cells from the margin of a lung tumor. The V and J genes are TRBV10-1 and TRBJ2-1; D is unresolved. The sequence derives from a male donor with lung adenocarcinoma. The CD4 and CD8 labels of this study may be unreliable. For the CDR3, the DNA is TGCGCCAGCAGTGAAACGGTTGGTCCCAATGAGCAGTTCTTC. Amino acids: CASSETVGPNEQFF.